This TCR beta chain stems from a study of blood T cell repertoires in COVID-19. On the study more broadly: Acute and convalescent COVID-19 specimens originated in the United States, Italy and Spain. T cells, B-cell-depleted T cells, or PBMCs provided the cDNA or gDNA that served as material.

Germline CDR1 reads SQVTM; CDR2 reads ANQGSEA. With 6 bases removed from V and 1 base from J, the gap between germline ends came to 7 bases. The CDR3 covers 12 residues. Some clones are missing from TCRdb's copy, which holds only in-frame ones; the method was immunoSEQ multiplex PCR. There are under 250,000 clones in the sample; 80% to 85% occur only once, and approximately 4.7% lies in the top ten. This clonotype originated in a man aged 45-65 years with active or convalescent COVID-19. The rearrangement joins TRBV29-1 to TRBJ2-1, with TRBD1 as a possible D gene (6 bases). The sample consisted of peripheral blood. DNA for the CDR3: TGCAGCGTGGACAGATCCTACAATGAGCAGTTCTTC. Translating it yields CSVDRSYNEQFF.